This T cell receptor beta chain originates from a study of cytomegalovirus exposure and HLA in healthy donors. Study-wide background: In a later analysis, the 130 or so validation repertoires were reported to have used the same platform as the approximately 670 first-cohort repertoires.

Assay: immunoSEQ multiplex PCR; the TCRdb copy retains only in-frame clones and omits some. The table lists approximately 220,000 clones, over 80% of them singletons, with about an eighth in the top ten. The donors were members of the validation cohort comprising approximately 120 subjects, separate from the roughly 650-subject first cohort. Unmatched junction bases numbered 7, after V lost 0 bases and J lost 5 bases. CDR3 length equals 16 residues. Germline V gives CDR1 GTSNPN, CDR2 SVGIG (reference sequence). About this clone: Its antigen is not identified.

Study-level findings and limits: The finding came from a later analysis; first-cohort TCR clusters tended to co-occur in the roughly 110 validation repertoires. High specificity and sensitivity for cytomegalovirus status were reported for the classifier.

This sequence originates from a woman in her twenties or thirties in good health and CMV-seropositive. The sequenced material came from PBMCs. The chain has TRBV30 and TRBJ2-2; 9 nucleotides match TRBD1. CDR3 DNA sequence: TGTGCCTGGAGTGTACAGGGGGCGCGTGGTACCGGGGAGCTGTTTTTT. Protein product: CAWSVQGARGTGELFF.